This T cell receptor (beta chain) was observed in a study of blood T cell repertoires in COVID-19. Study in general: PBMCs, B-cell-depleted T cells, or T cells provided the cDNA or gDNA that made up the material.

The repertoire was sequenced with immunoSEQ multiplex PCR; TCRdb's copy has only in-frame clones and lacks some. The sample lists more than 200,000 clones, about 79% occurring once. The CDR3 is made up of 12 amino acids. Germline values: CDR1 SQVTM, CDR2 ANQGSEA. J was trimmed by 5 bases and V by 6 bases; bases with no gene match: 6. The sample was peripheral blood. The chain carries TRBV29-1 and TRBJ2-5, with TRBD1 matching over 7 bases. This receptor was taken from a woman aged 40 to 49 who had recovered from COVID-19. The DNA of the CDR3 is TGCAGCGTCGAACCACAGGGGGAGACCCAGTACTTC. It yields the protein CSVEPQGETQYF.